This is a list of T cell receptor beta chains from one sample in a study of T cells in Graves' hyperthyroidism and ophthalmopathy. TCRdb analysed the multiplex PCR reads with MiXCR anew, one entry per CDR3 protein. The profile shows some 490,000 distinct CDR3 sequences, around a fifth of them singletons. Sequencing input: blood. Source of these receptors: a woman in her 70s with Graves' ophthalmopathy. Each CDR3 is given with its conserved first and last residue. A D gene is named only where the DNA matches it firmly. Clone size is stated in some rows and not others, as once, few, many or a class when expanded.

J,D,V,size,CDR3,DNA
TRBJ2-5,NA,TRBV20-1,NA,CSARLTGLETQYF,TGCAGTGCTAGGTTAACAGGGTTGGAGACCCAGTACTTC
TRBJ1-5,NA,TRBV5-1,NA,CASSRVPGSPQHF,TGCGCCAGCAGCAGGGTCCCCGGATCGCCCCAGCATTTT
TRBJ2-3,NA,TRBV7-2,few,CASSLSPAAGDTQYF,TGTGCCAGCAGCTTAAGTCCGGCCGCAGGGGATACGCAGTATTTT
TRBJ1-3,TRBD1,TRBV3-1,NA,CASSQGQGGGNTIYF,TGTGCCAGCAGCCAAGGACAGGGGGGAGGCAACACCATATATTTT
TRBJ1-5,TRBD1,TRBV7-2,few,CASSPDRGENQPQHF,TGTGCCAGCAGTCCGGACAGGGGAGAAAATCAGCCCCAGCATTTT
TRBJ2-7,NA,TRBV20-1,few,CSATQTGYTYEQYF,TGCAGTGCTACGCAAACAGGGTATACCTACGAGCAGTACTTC
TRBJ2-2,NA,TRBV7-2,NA,CASSKTTGGELFF,TGTGCCAGCAGCAAAACGACGGGCGGGGAGCTGTTTTTT
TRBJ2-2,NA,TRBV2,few,CASQTVPNTGELFF,TGTGCCAGTCAGACAGTCCCGAACACCGGGGAGCTGTTTTTT
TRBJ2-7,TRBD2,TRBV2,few,CASSVAVAGSYEQYF,TGTGCCAGCAGTGTGGCAGTAGCGGGGTCCTACGAGCAGTACTTC
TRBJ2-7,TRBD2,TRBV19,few,CASSILAGAYEQYF,TGTGCCAGTAGTATACTAGCGGGAGCCTACGAGCAGTACTTC
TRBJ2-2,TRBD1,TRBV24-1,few,CATSDYRTGATNTGELFF,TGTGCCACCAGTGACTACCGGACAGGAGCTACGAACACCGGGGAGCTGTTTTTT
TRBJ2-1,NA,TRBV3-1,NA,CASSQVSGLGINEQFF,TGTGCCAGCAGCCAGGTCAGCGGCCTGGGTATCAATGAGCAGTTCTTC
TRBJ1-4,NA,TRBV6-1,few,CASSSPVRNEKLFF,TGTGCCAGCAGTTCACCCGTAAGAAACGAAAAACTGTTTTTT
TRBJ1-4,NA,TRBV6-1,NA,CASGFASNEKLFF,TGTGCCAGTGGGTTTGCATCTAATGAAAAACTGTTTTTT
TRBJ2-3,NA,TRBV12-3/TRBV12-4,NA,CASSSEGATDTQYF,TGTGCCAGCAGTTCGGAGGGGGCCACAGATACGCAGTATTTT
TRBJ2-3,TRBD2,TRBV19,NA,CASSPGLEHTTDTQYF,TGTGCCAGTAGTCCGGGACTAGAGCACACCACAGATACGCAGTATTTT
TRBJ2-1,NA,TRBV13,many,CASSSTRPHNEQFF,TGTGCCAGCAGCTCGACTAGACCCCACAATGAGCAGTTCTTC
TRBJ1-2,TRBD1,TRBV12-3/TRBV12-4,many,CASSRILLTGGYGYTF,TGTGCCAGCAGTCGGATACTACTGACAGGGGGCTATGGCTACACCTTC
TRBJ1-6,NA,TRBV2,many,CASSANRQTNSPLHF,TGTGCCAGCAGTGCAAACCGACAGACTAATTCACCCCTCCACTTT
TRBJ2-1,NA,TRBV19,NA,CASTQGGSSYNEQFF,TGTGCCAGTACGCAGGGGGGGAGCTCCTACAATGAGCAGTTCTTC
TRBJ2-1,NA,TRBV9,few,CASSVSSGTYNEQFF,TGTGCCAGCAGCGTATCAAGCGGTACCTACAATGAGCAGTTCTTC
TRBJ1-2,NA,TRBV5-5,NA,CASSLGGIRSYGYTF,TGTGCCAGCAGCTTGGGTGGAATTAGGAGCTATGGCTACACCTTC
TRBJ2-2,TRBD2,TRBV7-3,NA,CASSDLAGNTGELFF,TGTGCCAGCAGCGATCTAGCGGGGAACACCGGGGAGCTGTTTTTT
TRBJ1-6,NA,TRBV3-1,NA,CASSQLLGGWNSPLHF,TGTGCCAGCAGCCAACTGCTTGGGGGGTGGAATTCACCCCTCCACTTT
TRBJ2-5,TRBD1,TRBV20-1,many,CSARPGQGVTQYF,TGCAGTGCTAGACCGGGACAGGGGGTAACCCAGTACTTC
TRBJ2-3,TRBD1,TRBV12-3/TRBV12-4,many,CASSPGTGTDTQYF,TGTGCCAGCAGTCCCGGGACAGGGACAGATACGCAGTATTTT
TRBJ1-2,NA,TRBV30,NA,CAWSEQAYGYTF,TGTGCCTGGAGTGAACAGGCCTATGGCTACACCTTC
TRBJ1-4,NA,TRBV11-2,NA,CASSLRNGQQATNEKLFF,TGTGCCAGCAGCTTAAGAAACGGACAGCAAGCAACTAATGAAAAACTGTTTTTT
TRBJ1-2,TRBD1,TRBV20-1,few,CSAKTGTGPHYGYTF,TGCAGTGCAAAAACCGGGACAGGGCCTCACTATGGCTACACCTTC
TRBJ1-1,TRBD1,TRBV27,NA,CASSFRGPVGGMNTEAFF,TGTGCCAGCAGTTTCAGGGGGCCCGTCGGGGGTATGAACACTGAAGCTTTCTTT
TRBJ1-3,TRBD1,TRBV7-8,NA,CASSSVRGWDRGLKGNTIYF,TGTGCCAGCAGCAGCGTCAGGGGTTGGGACAGGGGTCTGAAGGGAAACACCATATATTTT